The 5 T cell receptor beta chains listed next were all sequenced from one sample in a study of cytomegalovirus exposure and HLA in healthy donors (dated by TCRdb to the late 2010s). Library preparation employed the immunoSEQ multiplex PCR assay. For the multiplex PCR, a mixture combining 60 forward primers for TCR Vbeta segments and 13 reverse primers for TCR Jbeta segments was used. TCRdb retrieved this table from immuneACCESS and kept in-frame rearrangements only. Not all clones are present; in checked studies, unresolved V genes account for under half, and no reason is known for the remainder. The table for this sample lists 150,000 to 200,000 clones; roughly four fifths of them were counted only once. The ten biggest clones cover more than 0.8% of the sample. Material: PBMCs. The receptor set was obtained from a woman aged 40 to 55 in good health and CMV-seronegative.

The CDR3 DNA sequence: TGTGCCAGCACCTTGGACAGGGTAGGGACTGGGGCCAACGTCCTGACTTTC. Amino acids: CASTLDRVGTGANVLTF. This rearrangement joins TRBV2 to TRBJ2-6; TRBD1 aligns across 8 bases. The V segment lost 7 bases and the J segment 2 bases; nucleotides outside the gene matches: 10. CDR1 and CDR2 (germline): SNHLY, FYNNEI. This CDR3 has 17 residues. The full variable domain, completed using reference TRBV2 and TRBJ2-6, is EPEVTQTPSHQVTQMGQEVILRCVPISNHLYFYWYRQILGQKVEFLVSFYNNEISEKSEIFDDQFSVERPDGSNFTLKIRSTKLEDSAMYFCASTLDRVGTGANVLTFGAGSRLTVL.

The chain recombines TRBV19 with TRBJ1-5; 8 bases fit TRBD1. This CDR3 contains 14 residues. V was pared by 9 bases and J by 1 base, with 5 bases of the junction left unmatched. Germline lookup yields CDR1 LNHDA and CDR2 SQIVND (reference sequence). The DNA of the CDR3 is TGTGCCAGCCGAGGGGACAGGAGCAATCAGCCCCAGCATTTT. Encoded protein: CASRGDRSNQPQHF.

This clone was observed a few times. The rearrangement uses TRBV11-2 and TRBJ2-5; 9 positions match TRBD2. This CDR3 comprises 19 residues. With V trimmed by 5 bases and J by 3 bases, 19 bases remained unmatched. CDR1 SGHAT and CDR2 FQNNGV come from the germline V gene. The CDR3 here is CASSLLLALAGKEEETQYF. CDR3 DNA: TGTGCCAGCAGCCTCCTTTTGGCGCTAGCGGGAAAAGAGGAAGAGACCCAGTACTTC. The variable domain in full, completed from reference TRBV11-2 and TRBJ2-5, reads EAGVAQSPRYKIIEKRQSVAFWCNPISGHATLYWYQQILGQGPKLLIQFQNNGVVDDSQLPKDRFSAERLKGVDSTLKIQPAKLEDSAVYLCASSLLLALAGKEEETQYFGPGTRLLVL.

The chain has TRBV7-9 and TRBJ2-7, with D perhaps TRBD1 (6 bases). In germline, CDR1 is SEHNR, CDR2 FQNEAQ (reference sequence). There are 14 residues in the CDR3. The germline V and J ends were trimmed by 1 base and 6 bases, with 13 bases remaining between them. As DNA, the CDR3 is TGTGCCAGCAGCTTAGATAGTAGGGGGAGCGAGCAGTACTTC. Amino acid sequence: CASSLDSRGSEQYF. The whole variable domain, filled in from reference TRBV7-9 and TRBJ2-7, reads DTGVSQNPRHKITKRGQNVTFRCDPISEHNRLYWYRQTLGQGPEFLTYFQNEAQLEKSRLLSDRFSAERPKGSFSTLEIQRTEQGDSAMYLCASSLDSRGSEQYFGPGTRLTVT.

V and J are TRBV7-3 and TRBJ1-2; 10 bases fit TRBD1. Germline V gene lookup returns CDR1 SGHTA and CDR2 FQGTGA. CDR3 length equals 17 residues. V lost 3 bases and J lost 0; bases outside the gene matches: 7. The CDR3 DNA follows: TGTGCCAGCAGCTTGACAGGGGGCGGCCCTCCTAACTATGGCTACACCTTC. The encoded protein is CASSLTGGGPPNYGYTF.